The subject of this entry is one T cell receptor (beta chain). The data are from a study of blood T cell repertoires in COVID-19. At the level of the study: Sources were T cells, B-cell-depleted T cells, or PBMCs; the material itself was cDNA or gDNA.

The data were produced by immunoSEQ multiplex PCR, yet TCRdb's version contains in-frame clones alone and is incomplete. The data show roughly 110,000 clones, with around 90% seen just once and 1% to 1.5% held by the top ten. The sample consisted of peripheral blood. The receptor comes from a woman in her 30s with acute or convalescent COVID-19.

The CDR3 region is CASSLGDSIRNTIYF. For the CDR3, the DNA is TGTGCCAGCAGCTTAGGGGACTCCATTAGAAACACCATATATTTT. V is TRBV7-9 and J is TRBJ1-3; weak D call: TRBD1 (5 bases). The germline V gene has CDR1 SEHNR and CDR2 FQNEAQ (reference sequence). This CDR3 comprises 15 residues. Trimming stripped 1 base from V and 5 bases from J, with 12 bases between.